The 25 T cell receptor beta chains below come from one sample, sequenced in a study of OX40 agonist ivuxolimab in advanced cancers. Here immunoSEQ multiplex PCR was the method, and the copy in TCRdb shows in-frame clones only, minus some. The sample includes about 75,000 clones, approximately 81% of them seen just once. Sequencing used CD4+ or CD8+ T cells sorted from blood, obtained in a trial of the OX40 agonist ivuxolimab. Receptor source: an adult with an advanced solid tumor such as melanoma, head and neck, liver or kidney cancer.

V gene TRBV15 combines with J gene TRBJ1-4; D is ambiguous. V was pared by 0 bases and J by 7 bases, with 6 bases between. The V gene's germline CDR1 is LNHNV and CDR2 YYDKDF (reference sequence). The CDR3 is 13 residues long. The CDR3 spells CATSRDLGEKLFF. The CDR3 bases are TGTGCCACCAGCAGAGATCTGGGTGAAAAACTGTTTTTT.

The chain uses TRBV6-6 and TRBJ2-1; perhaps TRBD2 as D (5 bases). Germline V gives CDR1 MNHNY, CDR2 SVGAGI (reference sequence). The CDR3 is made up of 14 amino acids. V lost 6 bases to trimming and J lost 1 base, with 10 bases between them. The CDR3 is CASRSRGSYNEQFF. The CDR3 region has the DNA TGTGCCAGCAGGTCGCGCGGGTCCTACAATGAGCAGTTCTTC.

DNA of the CDR3: TGCGCCAGCAGCCAGGGGGTCGGGAACAATGAGCAGTTCTTC. Amino acid sequence: CASSQGVGNNEQFF. This chain links TRBV5-1 with TRBJ2-1; TRBD1 matches 7 bases. This CDR3 has 14 residues. Trimming at V came to 4 bases and at J to 5 bases, leaving 6 bases not matched to a gene. Per germline, CDR1 SGHRS and CDR2 YFSETQ.

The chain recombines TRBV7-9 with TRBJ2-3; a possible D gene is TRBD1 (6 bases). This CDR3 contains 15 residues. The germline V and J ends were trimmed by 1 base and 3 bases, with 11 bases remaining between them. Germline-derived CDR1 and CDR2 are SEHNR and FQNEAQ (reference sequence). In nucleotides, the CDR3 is TGTGCCAGCAGCTTAGAGGGGGTTAAAACAGATACGCAGTATTTT. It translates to CASSLEGVKTDTQYF.

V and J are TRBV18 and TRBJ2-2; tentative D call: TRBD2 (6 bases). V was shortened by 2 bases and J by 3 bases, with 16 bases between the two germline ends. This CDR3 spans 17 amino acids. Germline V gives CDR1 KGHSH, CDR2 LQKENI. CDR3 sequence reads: CASSPRARERDTGELFF. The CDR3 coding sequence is TGTGCCAGCTCACCAAGGGCCCGGGAGAGGGACACCGGGGAGCTGTTTTTT.

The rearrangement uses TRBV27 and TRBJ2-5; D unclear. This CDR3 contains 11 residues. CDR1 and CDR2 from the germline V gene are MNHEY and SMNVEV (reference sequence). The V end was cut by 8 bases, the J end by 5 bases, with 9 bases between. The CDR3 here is CASSGGETQYF. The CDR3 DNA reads TGTGCCAGCTCGGGTGGGGAGACCCAGTACTTC.

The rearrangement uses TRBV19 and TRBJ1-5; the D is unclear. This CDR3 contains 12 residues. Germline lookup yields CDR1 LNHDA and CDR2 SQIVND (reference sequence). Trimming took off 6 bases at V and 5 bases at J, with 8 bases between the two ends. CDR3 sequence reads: CASRDFYQPQHF. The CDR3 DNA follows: TGTGCCAGTAGGGACTTTTATCAGCCCCAGCATTTT.

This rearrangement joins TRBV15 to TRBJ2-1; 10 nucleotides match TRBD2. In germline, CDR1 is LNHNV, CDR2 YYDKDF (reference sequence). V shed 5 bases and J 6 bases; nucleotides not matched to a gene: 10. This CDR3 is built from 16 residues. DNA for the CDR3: TGTGCCACCAGCGGATTCCTAGCGGGAGTCACCAATGAGCAGTTCTTC. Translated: CATSGFLAGVTNEQFF.

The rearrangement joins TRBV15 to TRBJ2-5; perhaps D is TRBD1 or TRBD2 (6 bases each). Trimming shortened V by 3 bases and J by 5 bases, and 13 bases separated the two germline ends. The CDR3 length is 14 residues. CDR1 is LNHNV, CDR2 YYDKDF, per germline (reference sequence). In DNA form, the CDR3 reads TGTGCCACCAGCAGGTCGGGGGCTCGGGAGACCCAGTACTTC. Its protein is CATSRSGARETQYF. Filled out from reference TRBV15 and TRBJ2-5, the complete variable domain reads DAMVIQNPRYQVTQFGKPVTLSCSQTLNHNVMYWYQQKSSQAPKLLFHYYDKDFNNEADTPDNFQSRRPNTSFCFLDIRSPGLGDTAMYLCATSRSGARETQYFGPGTRLLVL.

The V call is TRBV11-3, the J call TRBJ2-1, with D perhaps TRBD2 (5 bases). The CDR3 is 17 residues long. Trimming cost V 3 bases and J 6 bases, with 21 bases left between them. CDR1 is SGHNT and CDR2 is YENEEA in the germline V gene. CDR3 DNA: TGTGCCAGCAGCTTGCGGGTGGGTAACTTGGTGACCAATGAGCAGTTCTTC. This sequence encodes CASSLRVGNLVTNEQFF. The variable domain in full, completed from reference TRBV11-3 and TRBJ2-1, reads EAGVVQSPRYKIIEKKQPVAFWCNPISGHNTLYWYLQNLGQGPELLIRYENEEAVDDSQLPKDRFSAERLKGVDSTLKIQPAELGDSAVYLCASSLRVGNLVTNEQFFGPGTRLTVL.

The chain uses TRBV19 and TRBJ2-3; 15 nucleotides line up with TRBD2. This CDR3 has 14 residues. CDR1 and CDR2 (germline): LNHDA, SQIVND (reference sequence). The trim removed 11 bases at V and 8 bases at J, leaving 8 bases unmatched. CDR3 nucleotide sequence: TGTGCCGTCGGGACTAGCGGGAGGTCGGTTACGCAGTATTTT. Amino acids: CAVGTSGRSVTQYF.

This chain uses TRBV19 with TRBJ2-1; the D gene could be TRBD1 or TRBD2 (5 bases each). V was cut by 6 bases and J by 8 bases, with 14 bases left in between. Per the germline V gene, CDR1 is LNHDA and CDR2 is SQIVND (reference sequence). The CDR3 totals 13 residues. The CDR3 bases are TGTGCCAGTAGGATGTTGGGGGTGGATGAGCAGTTCTTC. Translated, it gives CASRMLGVDEQFF.

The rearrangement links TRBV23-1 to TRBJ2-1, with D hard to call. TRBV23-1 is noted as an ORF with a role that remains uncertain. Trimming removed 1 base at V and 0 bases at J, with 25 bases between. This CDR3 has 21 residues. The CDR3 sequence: CASSQFPPLDGRPSSYNEQFF. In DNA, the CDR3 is TGCGCCAGCAGTCAATTCCCTCCCCTAGACGGGCGACCGAGCTCCTACAATGAGCAGTTCTTC.

CDR3 nucleotides: TGTGCCAGCAGCTCGTCGGACAGGAGCTCCTACGAGCAGTACTTC. As protein: CASSSSDRSSYEQYF. The chain combines TRBV7-6 with TRBJ2-7; 7 positions match TRBD1. The CDR3 consists of 15 residues. J was trimmed by 0 bases and V by 4 bases; bases with no gene match: 6. Germline V gene sequence: CDR1 SGHVS, CDR2 FNYEAQ.

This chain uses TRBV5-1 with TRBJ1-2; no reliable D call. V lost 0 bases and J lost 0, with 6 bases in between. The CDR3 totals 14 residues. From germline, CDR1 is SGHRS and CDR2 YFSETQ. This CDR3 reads CASSLVSPNYGYTF. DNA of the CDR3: TGCGCCAGCAGCTTGGTCAGTCCTAACTATGGCTACACCTTC.

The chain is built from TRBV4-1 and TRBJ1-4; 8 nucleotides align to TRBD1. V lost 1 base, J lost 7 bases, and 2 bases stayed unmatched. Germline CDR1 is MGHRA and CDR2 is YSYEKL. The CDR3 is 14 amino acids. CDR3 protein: CASSQATGGEKLFF. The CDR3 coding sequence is TGCGCCAGCAGCCAAGCTACAGGGGGTGAAAAACTGTTTTTT.

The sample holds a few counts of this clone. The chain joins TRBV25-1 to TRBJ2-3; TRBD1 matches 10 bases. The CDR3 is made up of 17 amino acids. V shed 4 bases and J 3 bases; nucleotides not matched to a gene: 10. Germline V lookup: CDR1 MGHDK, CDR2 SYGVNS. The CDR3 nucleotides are TGTGCCAGCAGTGCAAATCACGGGACAGGGGCGACAGATACGCAGTATTTT. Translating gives CASSANHGTGATDTQYF.

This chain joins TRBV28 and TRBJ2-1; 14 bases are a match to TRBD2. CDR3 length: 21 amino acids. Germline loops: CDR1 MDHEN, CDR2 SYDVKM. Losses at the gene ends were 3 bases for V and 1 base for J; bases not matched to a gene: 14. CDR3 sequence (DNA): TGTGCCAGCAGTTTTCTACAGGGGGCCGGACTAGCGGGAGGTTCCTACAATGAGCAGTTCTTC. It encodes CASSFLQGAGLAGGSYNEQFF.

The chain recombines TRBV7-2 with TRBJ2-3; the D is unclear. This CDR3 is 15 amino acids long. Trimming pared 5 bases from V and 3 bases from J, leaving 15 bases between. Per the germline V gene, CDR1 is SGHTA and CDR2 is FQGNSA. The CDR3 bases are TGTGCCAGCAGCCGAATCCCTTCGTTGACAGATACGCAGTATTTT. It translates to CASSRIPSLTDTQYF.

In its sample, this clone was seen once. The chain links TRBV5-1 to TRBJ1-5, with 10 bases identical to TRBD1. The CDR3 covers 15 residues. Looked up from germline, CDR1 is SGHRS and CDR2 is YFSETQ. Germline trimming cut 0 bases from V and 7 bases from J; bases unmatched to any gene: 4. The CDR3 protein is CASSLGQGAGQPQHF. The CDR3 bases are TGCGCCAGCAGCTTGGGACAGGGGGCAGGGCAGCCCCAGCATTTT.

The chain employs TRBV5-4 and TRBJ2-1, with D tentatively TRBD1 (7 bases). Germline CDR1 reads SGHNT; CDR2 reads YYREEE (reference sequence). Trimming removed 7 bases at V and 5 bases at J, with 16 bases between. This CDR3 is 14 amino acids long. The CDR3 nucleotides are TGTGCCAGCTCCTGGAGGGGGCCGAACAATGAGCAGTTCTTC. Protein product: CASSWRGPNNEQFF.

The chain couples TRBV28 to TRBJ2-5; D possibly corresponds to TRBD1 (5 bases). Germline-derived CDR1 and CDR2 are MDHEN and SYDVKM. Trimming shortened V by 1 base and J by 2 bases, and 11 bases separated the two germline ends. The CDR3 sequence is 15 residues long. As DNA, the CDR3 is TGTGCCAGCAGTTTATCAACAGGACCTCAAGAGACCCAGTACTTC. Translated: CASSLSTGPQETQYF. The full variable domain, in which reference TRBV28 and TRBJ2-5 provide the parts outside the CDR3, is DVKVTQSSRYLVKRTGEKVFLECVQDMDHENMFWYRQDPGLGLRLIYFSYDVKMKEKGDIPEGYSVSREKKERFSLILESASTNQTSMYLCASSLSTGPQETQYFGPGTRLLVL.

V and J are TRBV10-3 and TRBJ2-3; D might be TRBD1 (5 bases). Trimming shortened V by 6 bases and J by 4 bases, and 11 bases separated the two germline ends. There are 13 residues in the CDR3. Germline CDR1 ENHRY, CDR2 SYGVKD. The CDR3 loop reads CAISQTEADTQYF. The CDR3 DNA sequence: TGTGCCATCAGCCAGACAGAGGCAGATACGCAGTATTTT.

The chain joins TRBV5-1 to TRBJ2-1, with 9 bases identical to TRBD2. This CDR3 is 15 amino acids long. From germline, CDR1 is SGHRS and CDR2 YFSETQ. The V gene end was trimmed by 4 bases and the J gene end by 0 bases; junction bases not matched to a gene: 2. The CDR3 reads CASSGSGSSYNEQFF. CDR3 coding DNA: TGCGCCAGCAGCGGTAGCGGGAGCTCCTACAATGAGCAGTTCTTC.

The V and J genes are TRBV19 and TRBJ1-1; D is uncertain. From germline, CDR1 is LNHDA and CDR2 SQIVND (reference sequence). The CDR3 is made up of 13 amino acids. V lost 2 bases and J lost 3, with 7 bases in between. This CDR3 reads CASSIMADTEAFF. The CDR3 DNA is TGTGCCAGTAGTATAATGGCAGACACTGAAGCTTTCTTT.